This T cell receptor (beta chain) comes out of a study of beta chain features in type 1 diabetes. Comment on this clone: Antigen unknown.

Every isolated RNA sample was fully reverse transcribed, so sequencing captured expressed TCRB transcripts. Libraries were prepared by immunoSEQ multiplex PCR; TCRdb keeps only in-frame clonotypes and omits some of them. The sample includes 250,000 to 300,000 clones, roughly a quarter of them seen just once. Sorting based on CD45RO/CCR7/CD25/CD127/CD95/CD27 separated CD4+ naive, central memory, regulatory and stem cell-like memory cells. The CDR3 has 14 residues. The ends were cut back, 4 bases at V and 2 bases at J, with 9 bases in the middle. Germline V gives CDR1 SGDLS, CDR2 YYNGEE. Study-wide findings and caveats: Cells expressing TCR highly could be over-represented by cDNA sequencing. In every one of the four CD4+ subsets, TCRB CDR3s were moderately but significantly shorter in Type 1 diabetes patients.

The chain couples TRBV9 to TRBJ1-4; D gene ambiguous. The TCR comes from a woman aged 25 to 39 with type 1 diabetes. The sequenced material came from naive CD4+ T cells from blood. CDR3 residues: CASSQLATNEKLFF. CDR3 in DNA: TGTGCCAGCAGCCAATTAGCGACTAATGAAAAACTGTTTTTT.